These 28 T cell receptor beta chains share one sample of origin, sequenced in a study of regulatory T cells in long-lasting Graves disease. Construction of the TCR beta libraries employed iRepertoire HTBI primers in conjunction with Arm-PCR of CDR3 regions. TCRdb reprocessed the multiplex PCR reads with MiXCR, giving one entry per CDR3 protein. The table records 350,000 to 500,000 distinct CDR3 sequences, roughly 23% of them present only once. The sample's time point: persistent/refractory GD, antithyroid drugs over 5 years with positive TRAb. There was RNA extracted from PBMCs, and the TCR library was made from it. This specimen was peripheral blood mononuclear cells (PBMCs), taken when the disease was refractory, from a patient treated with antithyroid drugs. These receptor sequences come from a female donor with Graves disease.

The chain couples TRBV20-1 to TRBJ2-2; 13 positions match TRBD2. Per the germline V gene, CDR1 is DFQATT and CDR2 is SNEGSKA (reference sequence). The CDR3 runs 18 residues. V shed 0 bases, J shed 1 base, and the junction held 5 bases outside the gene matches. The CDR3 sequence: CSARDGTSGNWNTGELFF. The CDR3 nucleotides read TGCAGTGCTAGAGATGGGACTAGCGGGAATTGGAACACCGGGGAGCTGTTTTTT.

This clonotype was seen a few times. The chain links TRBV4-1 to TRBJ1-1; 8 nucleotides align to TRBD1. V lost 0 bases and J lost 11; bases outside the gene matches: 14. The CDR3 contains 16 residues. Germline assignment: CDR1 MGHRA and CDR2 YSYEKL. This chain's CDR3 is CASSQDPTGVALGAFF. The CDR3 region has the DNA TGCGCCAGCAGCCAAGACCCGACAGGGGTGGCCTTGGGCGCTTTCTTT.

The chain couples TRBV5-1 to TRBJ2-6, with TRBD1 as a possible D gene (6 bases). The CDR3 totals 18 residues. Between the trimmed V and J ends, which lost 1 base and 0 bases, there was a span of 14 bases. Germline CDR1 SGHRS, CDR2 YFSETQ. CDR3 sequence reads: CASSLTGFSNSGANVLTF. For the CDR3, the DNA is TGCGCCAGCAGCTTGACAGGGTTTAGCAACTCTGGGGCCAACGTCCTGACTTTC.

The V and J genes are TRBV12-3 or TRBV12-4 and TRBJ2-1, with 9 bases matching TRBD1. The CDR3 covers 15 residues. Trimming removed 1 base from V and 8 bases from J; junction bases left unmatched: 6. This CDR3 is CASSLGGTGIDEQFF. The CDR3 DNA follows: TGTGCCAGCAGTTTAGGAGGGACAGGGATCGATGAGCAGTTCTTC.

Regarding this clonotype: This may stem from a read error, because a much larger clone lies one nucleotide away. The chain recombines TRBV27 with TRBJ2-7; maybe TRBD1 (5 bases). The germline V gene has CDR1 MNHEY and CDR2 SMNVEV (reference sequence). This CDR3 has 13 amino acids. Here the CDR3 reads CASSFTGSYERYF. The CDR3 coding sequence is TGTGCCAGCAGTTTTACAGGCTCCTACGAGCGGTACTTC.

The V gene is TRBV5-1, the J gene TRBJ2-2, with a weak D call TRBD2 (5 bases). Germline V gives CDR1 SGHRS, CDR2 YFSETQ. V was pared by 5 bases and J by 4 bases, with 18 bases between. This CDR3 spans 16 amino acids. Here the CDR3 DNA reads TGCGCCAGCAGTCCCGCCGGCCCGGCGGGCACCGGGGAGCTGTTTTTT. Its protein product is CASSPAGPAGTGELFF.

Comments on this clonotype: Being one base from a much bigger clone, this may be a read error. This rearrangement joins TRBV28 to TRBJ1-5; D call uncertain. The CDR3 sequence is 15 residues long. Germline assignment: CDR1 MDHEN and CDR2 SYDVKM. The CDR3 nucleotides are TGTGCCAGCTGTTTAGCCTATCGTAGCGGTCAGCCCCAGCATTTT. Its translation: CASCLAYRSGQPQHF.

This chain joins TRBV7-2 and TRBJ1-6; 7 bases map to TRBD1. In germline, CDR1 is SGHTA, CDR2 FQGNSA. This CDR3 contains 14 residues. Germline trimming cut 5 bases from V and 7 bases from J; bases unmatched to any gene: 5. The CDR3 reads CASSVGDSNSPLHF. The CDR3 nucleotides are TGTGCCAGCAGCGTAGGGGACAGCAATTCACCCCTCCACTTT.

The chain has TRBV7-2 and TRBJ1-5; D possibly corresponds to TRBD1 (5 bases). Deletions cut 6 bases from V and 10 bases from J, with 16 bases between. The CDR3 has 13 amino acids. CDR1 and CDR2 from the germline V gene are SGHTA and FQGNSA. CDR3 amino acids: CASSSRVGQPQHF. DNA of the CDR3: TGTGCCAGCAGTTCCAGGGTGGGGCAACCCCAGCATTTT.

V usage is TRBV10-2 and J usage is TRBJ1-2; 11 positions agree with TRBD1. This CDR3 spans 16 amino acids. Germline V CDR1 and CDR2: WSHSY, SAAADI. The junction had 6 bases not matched to a gene; V was cut back by 4 bases and J by 2 bases. Here the CDR3 reads CASSVRTGGRNYGYTF. The CDR3 bases are TGCGCCAGCAGTGTCCGGACAGGGGGCCGGAACTATGGCTACACCTTC.

This clonotype has a count of ten or more. CDR3 in amino acids: CASSPNPGDNEQFF. CDR3 DNA sequence: TGTGCCAGCAGCCCAAACCCAGGGGACAATGAGCAGTTCTTC. The chain links TRBV11-2 to TRBJ2-1, with D perhaps matching TRBD1 (6 bases). Germline loops: CDR1 SGHAT, CDR2 FQNNGV. The CDR3 loop spans 14 amino acids. The V and J ends lost 5 bases and 5 bases respectively, with 13 bases between them. The full variable domain, in which reference TRBV11-2 and TRBJ2-1 provide the parts outside the CDR3, is EAGVAQSPRYKIIEKRQSVAFWCNPISGHATLYWYQQILGQGPKLLIQFQNNGVVDDSQLPKDRFSAERLKGVDSTLKIQPAKLEDSAVYLCASSPNPGDNEQFFGPGTRLTVL.

The chain joins TRBV7-3 to TRBJ2-2; maybe TRBD2 (5 bases). V shed 4 bases and J shed 5 bases, with 20 bases lying between them. This CDR3 is 17 amino acids long. Germline assignment: CDR1 SGHTA and CDR2 FQGTGA. CDR3 bases: TGTGCCAGCAGCTCCGCCCCTAGCCCGGCCGGTACCGGGGAGCTGTTTTTT. It specifies CASSSAPSPAGTGELFF.

This clonotype was recorded many times. The V call is TRBV20-1, the J call TRBJ2-2; tentatively, D is TRBD1 (6 bases). There are 14 residues in the CDR3. V gave up 6 bases and J gave up 2 bases, with 13 bases separating them. In germline, CDR1 is DFQATT, CDR2 SNEGSKA (reference sequence). The CDR3 DNA reads TGCAGTGCCGGCTGGACAGCTAACACCGGGGAGCTGTTTTTT. Translating it yields CSAGWTANTGELFF.

This sequence joins TRBV20-1 and TRBJ2-1; 12 bases map to TRBD2. CDR3 size: 15 residues. CDR1 is DFQATT, CDR2 SNEGSKA, per germline (reference sequence). Trimming removed 4 bases from V and 3 bases from J; junction bases left unmatched: 4. The CDR3 protein is CSATLAGGRYNEQFF. The CDR3, as DNA: TGCAGTGCTACACTAGCGGGAGGTCGCTACAATGAGCAGTTCTTC.

About this clonotype itself: A much larger clonotype is one base distant, so this may be a read error. The chain couples TRBV11-2 to TRBJ1-1; no reliable D call. This CDR3 comprises 13 residues. Germline CDR1 is SGHAT and CDR2 is FQNNGV. In DNA form, the CDR3 reads TGTGTCAGCAGCTTGTACAGTAAGGCTGAAGCTTTCTTT. This sequence encodes CVSSLYSKAEAFF.

This clonotype was detected many times. The J gene is TRBJ2-7, the V gene TRBV5-1; tentative D call: TRBD1 (5 bases). V was cut by 4 bases and J by 2 bases, with 19 bases left in between. Germline V lookup: CDR1 SGHRS, CDR2 YFSETQ. The CDR3 covers 16 residues. This chain's CDR3 is CASSLSDTPSPYEQYF. The CDR3 nucleotides read TGCGCCAGCAGCCTATCGGACACCCCAAGTCCCTACGAGCAGTACTTC.

The CDR3 DNA sequence: TGTGCCAGCAGCGCCGACGGGACAGCCTACAATGAGCAGTTCTTC. This translates into CASSADGTAYNEQFF. The J gene is TRBJ2-1, the V gene TRBV9; 7 positions match TRBD1. This CDR3 is built from 15 residues. Germline values: CDR1 SGDLS, CDR2 YYNGEE. V was clipped by 3 bases and J by 2 bases; unmatched bases: 5.

In this sample, this clonotype turned up many times. The chain uses TRBV2 and TRBJ2-7, with TRBD1 matching over 8 bases. V was pared by 6 bases and J by 5 bases, with 9 bases of the junction left unmatched. CDR1 and CDR2 (germline): SNHLY, FYNNEI. CDR3 length: 14 residues. CDR3 DNA sequence: TGTGCCAGCAGACTCAGGGGGCGCGGCGACGAGCAGTACTTC. As protein: CASRLRGRGDEQYF. Complete variable domain (other parts from reference TRBV2 and TRBJ2-7): EPEVTQTPSHQVTQMGQEVILRCVPISNHLYFYWYRQILGQKVEFLVSFYNNEISEKSEIFDDQFSVERPDGSNFTLKIRSTKLEDSAMYFCASRLRGRGDEQYFGPGTRLTVT.

J is TRBJ2-5 and V is TRBV2; D is unresolved. The DNA matches TRBJ2-1 better at its end, which makes the J call doubtful. The CDR3 has 12 amino acids. From germline, CDR1 is SNHLY and CDR2 FYNNEI. The CDR3 region has the DNA TGTGCCAGCAGTGAAGGACCAGAAGAGCAGTTCTTC. Protein sequence: CASSEGPEEQFF.

The table lists this clonotype with many counts. The chain is built from TRBV6-1 and TRBJ2-7, with D possibly being TRBD1 (5 bases). The germline V gene has CDR1 MNHNS and CDR2 SASEGT. The CDR3 contains 14 residues. The germline V and J ends were trimmed by 4 bases and 0 bases, with 10 bases remaining between them. The CDR3 sequence: CASSARVPSYEQYF. CDR3 DNA: TGTGCCAGCAGTGCCAGGGTACCCTCCTACGAGCAGTACTTC.

This clonotype was seen a few times. This sequence joins TRBV5-1 and TRBJ2-3; D not certain. The germline gives CDR1 SGHRS, CDR2 YFSETQ. This CDR3 region has 11 residues. V was trimmed by 3 bases and J by 7 bases, leaving 6 bases between them. For the CDR3, the DNA is TGCGCCAGCAGCTCCCAGTATACGCAGTATTTT. This encodes CASSSQYTQYF.

This chain joins TRBV4-1 and TRBJ2-2; no definite D call. With 2 bases removed from V and 6 bases from J, the gap between germline ends came to 10 bases. The CDR3 consists of 14 residues. Germline CDR1 reads MGHRA; CDR2 reads YSYEKL. The CDR3 protein is CASSQIVSPGELFF. The CDR3 DNA sequence: TGCGCCAGCAGCCAAATTGTATCCCCCGGGGAGCTGTTTTTT.

Comment on this clonotype: One end of the junction varies from germline; a read error may be responsible. The J gene is TRBJ2-4, the V gene TRBV7-9; 12 nucleotides match TRBD1. Germline-derived CDR1 and CDR2 are SEHNR and FQNEAQ (reference sequence). The length of the CDR3 is 16 residues. For the CDR3, the DNA is TGTGCCAGCAGCACAGGGACAGGGGGCGAGGTAGACATTCAGCACTTC. Encoded protein: CASSTGTGGEVDIQHF. Supplemented by reference TRBV7-9 and TRBJ2-4, the full variable domain reads DTGVSQNPRHKITKRGQNVTFRCDPISEHNRLYWYRQTLGQGPEFLTYFQNEAQLEKSRLLSDRFSAERPKGSFSTLEIQRTEQGDSAMYLCASSTGTGGEVDIQHFGAGTRLSVL.

The chain joins TRBV27 to TRBJ1-6; D uncertain. The V gene's germline CDR1 is MNHEY and CDR2 SMNVEV (reference sequence). This CDR3 is 13 amino acids long. V was shortened by 5 bases and J by 4 bases, with 6 bases between the two germline ends. This chain's CDR3 is CASSRPYNSPLHF. The DNA for the CDR3 is TGTGCCAGCAGTCGACCATATAATTCACCCCTCCACTTT.

This clonotype was seen a handful of times. The chain joins TRBV4-1 to TRBJ2-5; TRBD2 might be the D (6 bases). Germline V lookup: CDR1 MGHRA, CDR2 YSYEKL. This CDR3 is built from 14 residues. V was pared by 4 bases and J by 5 bases, with 14 bases between. The CDR3 DNA reads as TGCGCCAGCAGCCCCGTTGGGGAGGAGGAGACCCAGTACTTC. Translating gives CASSPVGEEETQYF.

This clonotype was seen ten or more times. The chain is built from TRBV27 and TRBJ2-5; 14 bases line up with TRBD2. The V gene end was trimmed by 7 bases and the J gene end by 1 base; junction bases not matched to a gene: 17. Germline CDR1 and CDR2: MNHEY and SMNVEV (reference sequence). This CDR3 has 20 amino acids. CDR3 DNA sequence: TGTGCCAGCAAGTCCCCCATCCAGAGAGGGACTAGCGGGGGCCAAGAGACCCAGTACTTC. Its translation is CASKSPIQRGTSGGQETQYF.

This clonotype has a count of ten or more. This chain uses TRBV27 with TRBJ1-2, with no clear D. The CDR3 has 13 residues. Per germline, CDR1 MNHEY and CDR2 SMNVEV (reference sequence). V lost 8 bases and J 3 bases, leaving 13 bases between the germline ends. The CDR3 nucleotides are TGTGCCAGCCGACGGCCTATGGACTATGGCTACACCTTC. This codes for CASRRPMDYGYTF.

This clonotype showed up many times. The chain is built from TRBV11-2 and TRBJ2-2; D is unresolved. Germline lookup yields CDR1 SGHAT and CDR2 FQNNGV. V was trimmed by 3 bases and J by 7 bases, leaving 18 bases between them. CDR3 size: 16 residues. The CDR3: CASSFGPFWGLGELFF. In DNA, the CDR3 is TGTGCCAGCAGCTTTGGCCCGTTTTGGGGTCTCGGGGAGCTGTTTTTT.